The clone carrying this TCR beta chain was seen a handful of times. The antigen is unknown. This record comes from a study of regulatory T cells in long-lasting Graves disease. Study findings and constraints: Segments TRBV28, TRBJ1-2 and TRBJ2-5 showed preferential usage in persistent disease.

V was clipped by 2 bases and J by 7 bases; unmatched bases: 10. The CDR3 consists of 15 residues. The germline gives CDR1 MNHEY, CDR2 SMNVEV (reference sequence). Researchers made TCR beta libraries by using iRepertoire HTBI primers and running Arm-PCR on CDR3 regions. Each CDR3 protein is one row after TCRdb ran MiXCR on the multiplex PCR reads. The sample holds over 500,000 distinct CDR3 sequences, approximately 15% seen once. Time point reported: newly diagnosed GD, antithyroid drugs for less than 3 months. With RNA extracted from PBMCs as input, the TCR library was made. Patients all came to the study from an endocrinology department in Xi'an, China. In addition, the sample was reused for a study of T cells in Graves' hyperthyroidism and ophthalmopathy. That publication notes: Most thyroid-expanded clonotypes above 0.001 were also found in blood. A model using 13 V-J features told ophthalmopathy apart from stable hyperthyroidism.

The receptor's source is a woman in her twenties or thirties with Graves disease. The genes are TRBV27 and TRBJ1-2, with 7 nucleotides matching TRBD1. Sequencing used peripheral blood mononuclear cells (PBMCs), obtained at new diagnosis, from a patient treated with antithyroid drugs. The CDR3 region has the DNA TGTGCCAGCAGTTTAAAACCCCAGGGGGAGCGTGGCTACACCTTC. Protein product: CASSLKPQGERGYTF.